Listed below are T cell receptor beta chains from one sample, sequenced in a study of identical twins. TCRdb re-analysed the 5' RACE reads in MiXCR, keeping a single row per CDR3 protein. This repertoire shows a few hundred thousand distinct CDR3 sequences, 9.6% found once; its top ten account for 2.5% to 3.5%. These data also formed part of another study, on yellow fever vaccine responses in identical twins.

The material sequenced was PBMCs. The receptors were gathered from a young woman in good health. CDR3s include the opening cysteine and the closing phenylalanine or tryptophan. A D gene is named only where the DNA matches it firmly. Only part of the rows carry a size: once, few, many, or a class if the clone is expanded.

v_call	d_call	clone_size	j_call	cdr3_aa	cdr3_nt
TRBV7-2	.	many	TRBJ2-5	CASSLATQLGTQYF	TGTGCCAGCAGCTTAGCTACGCAATTGGGGACCCAGTACTTC
TRBV27	TRBD1	many	TRBJ2-5	CASSKRDRAVETQYF	TGTGCCAGCAGTAAGAGGGACAGGGCCGTGGAGACCCAGTACTTC
TRBV5-1	TRBD2	once	TRBJ2-3	CASRVVWGTSGGRTDTQYF	TGCGCCAGCAGGGTCGTTTGGGGGACTAGCGGGGGCCGCACAGATACGCAGTATTTT
TRBV28	.	few	TRBJ1-1	CASSFWLGDTEAFF	TGTGCCAGCAGTTTTTGGTTGGGGGACACTGAAGCTTTCTTT
TRBV25-1	TRBD1	.	TRBJ1-5	CASSESRTGDQPQHF	TGTGCCAGCAGTGAATCCCGGACAGGGGACCAGCCCCAGCATTTT
TRBV19	.	.	TRBJ2-4	CASRMGVFQYF	TGTGCCAGTAGAATGGGAGTTTTTCAGTACTTC
TRBV11-2	.	many	TRBJ2-7	CASRPGIYEQYF	TGTGCCAGCAGACCCGGGATCTACGAGCAGTACTTC
TRBV10-2	TRBD1	many	TRBJ2-7	CASGWTGNSYEQYF	TGCGCCAGCGGATGGACAGGGAACTCCTACGAGCAGTACTTC
TRBV10-3	.	.	TRBJ2-2	CAISGAETPNTGELFF	TGTGCCATCAGTGGCGCAGAGACCCCGAACACCGGGGAGCTGTTTTTT
TRBV15	.	.	TRBJ2-5	CATSRDPTTFETQYF	TGTGCCACCAGCAGAGATCCGACAACATTTGAGACCCAGTACTTC
TRBV9	TRBD2	.	TRBJ2-3	CASRGLAGDTQYF	TGTGCCAGCAGGGGACTAGCGGGGGATACGCAGTATTTT
TRBV5-1	TRBD2	.	TRBJ2-2	CASSVPSSGGPNTGELFF	TGCGCCAGCAGTGTACCCTCTAGCGGGGGACCGAACACCGGGGAGCTGTTTTTT
TRBV12-3/TRBV12-4	.	many	TRBJ2-3	CASSETMPKNYSTDTQYF	TGTGCCAGCAGTGAAACAATGCCGAAGAACTATAGCACAGATACGCAGTATTTT
TRBV2	TRBD1	few	TRBJ2-5	CASSPDRGLESQYF	TGTGCCAGCAGTCCCGACAGGGGTTTAGAGAGCCAGTACTTC
TRBV12-3/TRBV12-4	.	many	TRBJ1-1	CASSLGGEIEAFF	TGTGCCAGCAGTTTAGGAGGGGAAATTGAAGCTTTCTTT